The 8 T cell receptor beta chains in this list originate from one sample, sequenced in a study of blood T cell repertoires in COVID-19. The table came from immunoSEQ multiplex PCR; TCRdb's copy has only in-frame clones and leaves some out. The sample contains 240,000 or so clones, approximately 86% of which appear only once. Sequencing input: peripheral blood. The receptors shown here come from an older woman with active or convalescent COVID-19.

This clone appeared a single time. The V gene is TRBV5-6, the J gene TRBJ1-2; 10 bases align to TRBD1. The CDR3 totals 14 residues. From germline, CDR1 is SGHDT and CDR2 YYEEEE. J gave up 6 bases and V 4 bases, and 6 bases lay outside the gene matches. The CDR3: CASSLGGQGNGYTF. CDR3 sequence (DNA): TGTGCCAGCAGCCTGGGGGGACAGGGGAATGGCTACACCTTC.

J is TRBJ1-4 and V is TRBV27, with D perhaps matching TRBD1 (5 bases). The V gene lost 3 bases and the J gene lost 8 bases, with 13 bases spanning the gap. Germline CDR1 reads MNHEY; CDR2 reads SMNVEV (reference sequence). The CDR3 is 14 residues long. As DNA, the CDR3 is TGTGCCAGCAGTTTCTGGACAAGTGGGGAAAAACTGTTTTTT. The encoded protein is CASSFWTSGEKLFF.

The rearrangement uses TRBV9 and TRBJ1-1, with D possibly matching TRBD1 (6 bases). The CDR3 sequence is 14 residues long. The germline V gene has CDR1 SGDLS and CDR2 YYNGEE. Deletions cut 0 bases from V and 11 bases from J, with 17 bases between. The CDR3, as DNA: TGTGCCAGCAGCGTAGGTGGGGGCCCCACGCGGGCTTTCTTT. Translating it yields CASSVGGGPTRAFF.

This chain joins TRBV5-1 and TRBJ2-3; TRBD2 agrees at 8 bases. The CDR3 is made up of 14 amino acids. CDR1 and CDR2 from the germline V gene are SGHRS and YFSETQ. With V trimmed by 4 bases and J by 6 bases, 7 bases remained unmatched. The CDR3 here is CASSPGGAADTQYF. The CDR3 DNA follows: TGCGCCAGCAGCCCCGGGGGGGCAGCTGATACGCAGTATTTT.

This chain connects TRBV6-2 or TRBV6-3 to TRBJ2-1, with a tentative D call TRBD1 (6 bases). In germline, CDR1 is MNHEY, CDR2 SVGEGT. Trimming pared 2 bases from V and 8 bases from J, leaving 16 bases between. There are 15 residues in the CDR3. The CDR3 DNA reads as TGTGCCAGCAGTTACCCGGACAGCCGTGGGTATGAGCAGTTCTTC. Its protein is CASSYPDSRGYEQFF.

This chain connects TRBV4-1 to TRBJ1-6; TRBD1 matches at 9 bases. The ends lost 3 bases at V and 8 bases at J; junction bases unmatched: 8. CDR3 size: 16 residues. Germline CDR1 MGHRA, CDR2 YSYEKL. The CDR3 loop is CASSQAGGTGYSPLHF. CDR3 nucleotide sequence: TGCGCCAGCAGCCAGGCCGGGGGGACAGGGTATTCACCCCTCCACTTT.

Turning to this clone: Other nucleotide sequences from this sample produce the same CDR3. This chain uses TRBV5-1 with TRBJ2-1; D gene uncertain. Germline loops: CDR1 SGHRS, CDR2 YFSETQ. The CDR3 contains 15 residues. Trimming removed 0 bases at V and 0 bases at J, with 7 bases between. CDR3 region: CASSLESSSYNEQFF. The CDR3 DNA is TGCGCCAGCAGCTTGGAATCGAGCTCCTACAATGAGCAGTTCTTC.

The rearrangement links TRBV6-5 to TRBJ1-1; D may be TRBD1 (5 bases). Between the trimmed V and J ends, which lost 6 bases and 1 base, there was a span of 15 bases. CDR3 size: 15 residues. The germline gives CDR1 MNHEY, CDR2 SVGAGI. CDR3 DNA: TGTGCCAGCAGCCACAGGTCCCCTGGGAACACTGAAGCTTTCTTT. This translates into CASSHRSPGNTEAFF.